These 17 T cell receptor beta chains were sequenced from one sample in a study of memory CD4+ T cells and cytomegalovirus serostatus. Using immunoSEQ multiplex PCR, the repertoire was profiled, and TCRdb retains in-frame clones only, with some absent. The sample lists tens of thousands of clones, about 80% occurring once. The sort gate was single viable CD3+CD4+CD8-CD45RO+ cells for memory CD4+ T cells. The source material was memory CD4+ T cells from blood. The source is an adult in good health and CMV-seronegative.

Judged by abundance, this clone is medium-sized. This CDR3 reads CASTSMGGAQDTQYF. The CDR3 DNA is TGTGCCAGCACCAGTATGGGGGGGGCTCAAGATACGCAGTATTTT. The chain has TRBV2 and TRBJ2-3; D is perhaps TRBD2 (7 bases). Germline values: CDR1 SNHLY, CDR2 FYNNEI. The CDR3 length is 15 residues. V gave up 7 bases and J gave up 5 bases, with 19 bases separating them.

The chain is built from TRBV10-3 and TRBJ2-3, with D possibly matching TRBD2 (6 bases). The CDR3 is 15 residues long. V lost 3 bases and J lost 5, with 15 bases in between. The germline gives CDR1 ENHRY, CDR2 SYGVKD. The CDR3 region is CAISDYGGRGDTQYF. The CDR3 DNA follows: TGTGCCATCAGTGATTACGGGGGTCGGGGAGATACGCAGTATTTT.

The chain uses TRBV28 and TRBJ2-5, with D maybe TRBD2 (6 bases). Looked up from germline, CDR1 is MDHEN and CDR2 is SYDVKM. The germline V and J ends were trimmed by 4 bases and 3 bases, with 12 bases remaining between them. This CDR3 comprises 14 residues. CDR3 sequence: CASSWPGVKETQYF. As DNA, the CDR3 is TGTGCCAGCAGTTGGCCGGGAGTCAAAGAGACCCAGTACTTC.

This CDR3 is CATYPGTSAYEQYF. As DNA, the CDR3 is TGTGCGACATATCCCGGGACTAGCGCTTACGAGCAGTACTTC. The chain uses TRBV28 and TRBJ2-7; 10 nucleotides match TRBD2. Germline V gene lookup returns CDR1 MDHEN and CDR2 SYDVKM. The CDR3 sequence is 14 residues long.

The chain links TRBV28 to TRBJ1-2, with no clear D. Germline assignment: CDR1 MDHEN and CDR2 SYDVKM. CDR3 length: 13 residues. Trimming shortened V by 6 bases and J by 3 bases, and 11 bases separated the two germline ends. CDR3 amino acids: CASSLGYDYGYTF. CDR3 DNA sequence: TGTGCCAGCAGCCTAGGGTACGACTATGGCTACACCTTC.

The J gene is TRBJ1-1, the V gene TRBV5-4; possible D gene TRBD1, 5 bases. Between the trimmed V and J ends, which lost 2 bases and 6 bases, there was a span of 14 bases. Germline values: CDR1 SGHNT, CDR2 YYREEE (reference sequence). This CDR3 comprises 14 residues. The CDR3 region is CASSLRGNSPEAFF. DNA of the CDR3: TGTGCCAGCAGCTTACGGGGGAACTCACCTGAAGCTTTCTTT. Complete variable domain (other parts from reference TRBV5-4 and TRBJ1-1): ETGVTQSPTHLIKTRGQQVTLRCSSQSGHNTVSWYQQALGQGPQFIFQYYREEENGRGNFPPRFSGLQFPNYSSELNVNALELDDSALYLCASSLRGNSPEAFFGQGTRLTVV.

This clone was detected only a few times. This chain joins TRBV7-6 and TRBJ2-2; unclear D gene. V gave up 2 bases and J gave up 2 bases, with 9 bases separating them. The CDR3 covers 15 residues. CDR1 and CDR2 (germline): SGHVS, FNYEAQ. CDR3 DNA sequence: TGTGCCAGCAGCTTAAGTTCACGAAACACCGGGGAGCTGTTTTTT. This translates into CASSLSSRNTGELFF.

The chain is built from TRBV7-2 and TRBJ1-6; D is unresolved. CDR1 and CDR2 from the germline V gene are SGHTA and FQGNSA. The CDR3 length is 13 residues. V lost 5 bases and J lost 8, with 10 bases in between. In DNA form, the CDR3 reads TGTGCCAGCAGCCCCAAGAGGGATTCACCCCTCCACTTT. This encodes CASSPKRDSPLHF. Looking up the rest from reference TRBV7-2 and TRBJ1-6 gives the full variable domain: GAGVSQSPSNKVTEKGKDVELRCDPISGHTALYWYRQSLGQGLEFLIYFQGNSAPDKSGLPSDRFSAERTGGSVSTLTIQRTQQEDSAVYLCASSPKRDSPLHFGNGTRLTVT.

The V and J genes are TRBV19 and TRBJ2-7; possibly TRBD1 or TRBD2 for D (5 bases each). V was trimmed by 9 bases and J by 3 bases, leaving 12 bases between them. Germline CDR1 LNHDA, CDR2 SQIVND (reference sequence). This CDR3 has 12 amino acids. As DNA, the CDR3 is TGTGCCAGCCGGGGCTACCTCTACGAGCAGTACTTC. This sequence encodes CASRGYLYEQYF.

The chain employs TRBV15 and TRBJ2-6; TRBD1 matches 7 bases. The CDR3 spans 19 residues. In germline, CDR1 is LNHNV, CDR2 YYDKDF (reference sequence). The V gene end was trimmed by 1 base and the J gene end by 2 bases; junction bases not matched to a gene: 11. The CDR3, as DNA: TGTGCCACCAGCAGAGGGATCGGGACAGCAACCCCTGGGGCCAACGTCCTGACTTTC. It specifies CATSRGIGTATPGANVLTF.

The chain links TRBV28 to TRBJ2-7; TRBD2 matches 15 bases. Trimming took 6 bases from V and 5 from J; bases not matched to a gene: 14. Germline lookup yields CDR1 MDHEN and CDR2 SYDVKM. This CDR3 comprises 18 residues. CDR3 DNA: TGTGCCAGCAGAAATTCCGGACTAGCGGGGGGGGCCGTCAACGAGCAGTACTTC. This gives the protein CASRNSGLAGGAVNEQYF.

The rearrangement links TRBV5-4 to TRBJ1-2; D is unresolved. The germline V and J ends were trimmed by 3 bases and 0 bases, with 3 bases remaining between them. Germline CDR1 is SGHNT and CDR2 is YYREEE (reference sequence). The CDR3 loop spans 12 amino acids. The DNA for the CDR3 is TGTGCCAGCAGCTCCACTAACTATGGCTACACCTTC. Translation gives CASSSTNYGYTF.

The DNA for the CDR3 is TGTGCCAGCAGTGAAGGCCTAGCGGGTTTGGAGCTGTTTTTT. As protein: CASSEGLAGLELFF. This rearrangement joins TRBV25-1 to TRBJ2-2; TRBD2 agrees at 8 bases. CDR1 and CDR2 from the germline V gene are MGHDK and SYGVNS. There are 14 residues in the CDR3. Trimming cost V 2 bases and J 10 bases; bases outside gene matches: 6.

This clone is a singleton in its sample. The junction and the germline gene differ at one end; a read error may be behind it. The rearrangement joins TRBV7-7 to TRBJ2-1; no reliable D call. This CDR3 is 13 amino acids long. Germline CDR1 and CDR2: SSHAT and FNYEAQ (reference sequence). CDR3 sequence: CASSLRRDNEQFF. Here the CDR3 DNA reads TGTGCTAGCAGCTTGAGGAGAGACAATGAGCAGTTCTTC. The full variable domain, rest sourced from reference TRBV7-7 and TRBJ2-1, is GAGVSQSPRYKVTKRGQDVTLRCDPISSHATLYWYQQALGQGPEFLTYFNYEAQPDKSGLPSDRFSAERPEGSISTLTIQRTEQRDSAMYRCASSLRRDNEQFFGPGTRLTVL.

This clone is termed medium-sized. The chain uses TRBV21-1 and TRBJ1-5. TRBV21-1 is designated a pseudogene. The CDR3 has 17 amino acids. The CDR3 DNA follows: TGTGCCAGCAGCACCCGGGGGGGCAAAAGTAGCAATCAGCCCCAGCATTTT. The encoded protein is CASSTRGGKSSNQPQHF.

V usage is TRBV30 and J usage is TRBJ1-5; TRBD1 matches at 7 bases. The germline V gene has CDR1 GTSNPN and CDR2 SVGIG (reference sequence). V trimming: 3 bases; J trimming: 2 bases; junction bases outside the gene matches: 1. This CDR3 contains 13 residues. The CDR3 nucleotides are TGTGCCTGGAGCGGGACAGGCAATCAGCCCCAGCATTTT. Its translation is CAWSGTGNQPQHF.

This chain uses TRBV11-2 with TRBJ2-7, with 7 bases aligning to TRBD1. Germline trimming cut 1 base from V and 2 bases from J; bases unmatched to any gene: 5. Germline V gives CDR1 SGHAT, CDR2 FQNNGV. CDR3 length: 15 residues. The CDR3 here is CASSLASGQTYEQYF. CDR3 nucleotide sequence: TGTGCCAGCAGCTTAGCGTCGGGACAGACCTACGAGCAGTACTTC.